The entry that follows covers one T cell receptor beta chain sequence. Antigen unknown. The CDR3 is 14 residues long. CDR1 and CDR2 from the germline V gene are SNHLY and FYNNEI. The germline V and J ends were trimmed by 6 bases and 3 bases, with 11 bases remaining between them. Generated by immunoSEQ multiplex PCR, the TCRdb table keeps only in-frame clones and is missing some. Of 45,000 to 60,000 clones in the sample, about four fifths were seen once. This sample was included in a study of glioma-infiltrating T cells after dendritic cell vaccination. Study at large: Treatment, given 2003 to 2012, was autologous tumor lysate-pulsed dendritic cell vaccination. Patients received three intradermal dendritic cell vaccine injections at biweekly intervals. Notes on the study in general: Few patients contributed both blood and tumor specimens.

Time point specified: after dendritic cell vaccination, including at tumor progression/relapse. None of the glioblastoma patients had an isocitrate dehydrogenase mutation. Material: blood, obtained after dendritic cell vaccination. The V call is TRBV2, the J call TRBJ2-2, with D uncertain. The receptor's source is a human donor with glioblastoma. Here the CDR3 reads CASSILADTGELFF. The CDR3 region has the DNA TGTGCCAGCAGCATACTTGCCGACACCGGGGAGCTGTTTTTT.